This T cell receptor beta chain was sequenced during a study of OX40 agonist ivuxolimab in advanced cancers. Study-level information: Ivuxolimab doses were 0.01, 0.1, 0.3, 1.5, 3 or 10 mg/kg every 2 weeks.

Turning to this clone: No antigen is known for it.

Data came from immunoSEQ multiplex PCR; TCRdb stores just in-frame clones and leaves some out. The sample has tens of thousands of clones, around 94% seen once. Blood specimens came from baseline, cycle 4 day 1, and cycle 7 day 1. Germline values: CDR1 SGHRS, CDR2 YFSETQ. V dropped 0 bases and J dropped 4 bases, with 12 bases sitting between them. The CDR3 consists of 15 residues. General study results and limits: At doses 0.1 to 3.0 mg/kg, CD4+ and CD8+ clones expanded. Fewer expanded clones were found on average in CD4+ than in CD8+ T cells.

This specimen was CD4+ or CD8+ T cells sorted from blood, taken in a trial of the OX40 agonist ivuxolimab. The chain has TRBV5-1 and TRBJ2-3; D uncertain. This TCR came from an adult with an advanced solid tumor such as melanoma, head and neck, liver or kidney cancer. CDR3 protein: CASSLEVQEADTQYF. The CDR3 DNA reads as TGCGCCAGCAGCTTGGAGGTTCAGGAAGCAGATACGCAGTATTTT.